Here is one T cell receptor (beta chain) with its context. As yet, its antigen is unknown. This sample stems from a study of cytotoxic CD8 clonotypes in ibrutinib-treated CLL. Study-wide background: Sequenced samples delivered averages of around 250,000 productive templates and around 90,000 productive rearrangements.

This CDR3 has 15 amino acids. CDR1 and CDR2 from the germline V gene are SGDLS and YYNGEE. The J segment lost 4 bases and the V segment lost 0 bases, leaving 4 bases of the junction unmatched. Overall study results and limits: Elevated clonality accompanied ibrutinib response, with a return toward baseline values at progression.

Generated by immunoSEQ multiplex PCR, the TCRdb table keeps only in-frame clones and is missing some. The sample lists roughly 200,000 clones; approximately 72% were seen once. The sequences come from PBMCs, collected after 24 months of ibrutinib treatment. The chain carries TRBV9 and TRBJ2-5; 9 nucleotides agree with TRBD1. This clonotype was sampled from a human donor with chronic lymphocytic leukemia. The CDR3 protein is CASSVGQGVGETQYF. The CDR3, as DNA: TGTGCCAGCAGCGTAGGACAGGGGGTCGGAGAGACCCAGTACTTC.